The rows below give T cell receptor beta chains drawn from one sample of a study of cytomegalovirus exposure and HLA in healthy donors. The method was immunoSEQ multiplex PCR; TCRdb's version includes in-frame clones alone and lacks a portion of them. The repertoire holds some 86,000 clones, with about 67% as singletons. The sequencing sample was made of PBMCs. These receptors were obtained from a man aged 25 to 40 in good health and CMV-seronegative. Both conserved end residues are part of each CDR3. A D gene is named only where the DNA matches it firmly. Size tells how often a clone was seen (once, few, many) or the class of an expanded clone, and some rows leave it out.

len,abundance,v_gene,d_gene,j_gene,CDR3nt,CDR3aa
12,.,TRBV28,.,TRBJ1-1,TGTGCCAGCAGTTTAATGAGGTCCGAAGCTTTCTTT,CASSLMRSEAFF
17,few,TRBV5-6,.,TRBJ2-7,TGTGCCAGCAGCATCGGCGGCGGCGCGGGGATCGCCTACGAGCAGTACTTC,CASSIGGGAGIAYEQYF
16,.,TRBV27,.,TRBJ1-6,TGTGCCAGCAGTTCGACCAGGGGATCCTATAATTCACCCCTCCACTTT,CASSSTRGSYNSPLHF
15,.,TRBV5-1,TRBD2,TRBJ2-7,TGCGCCAGCAGCTTGGTAGGTAGCGGGAGTTACGAGCAGTACTTC,CASSLVGSGSYEQYF
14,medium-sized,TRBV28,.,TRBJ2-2,TGTGCCAGCACCATCGTCGGGGGCACCGGGGAGCTGTTTTTT,CASTIVGGTGELFF
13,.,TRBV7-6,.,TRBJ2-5,TGTGCCAGCAGCTTAGGAGCGGGAGAGACCCAGTACTTC,CASSLGAGETQYF
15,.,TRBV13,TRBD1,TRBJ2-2,TGTGCCAGCAGCTTGTCAGGGGGCGACACCGGGGAGCTGTTTTTT,CASSLSGGDTGELFF
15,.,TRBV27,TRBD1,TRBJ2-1,TGTGCCAGCAGCTCCCGGGACAGATCCTACAATGAGCAGTTCTTC,CASSSRDRSYNEQFF
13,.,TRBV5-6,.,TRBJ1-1,TGTGCCAGCAGCAATATTCTCGGGACTGAAGCTTTCTTT,CASSNILGTEAFF
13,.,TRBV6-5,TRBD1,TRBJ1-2,TGTGCCAGCAGAACGGACAGGACTTATGGCTACACCTTC,CASRTDRTYGYTF
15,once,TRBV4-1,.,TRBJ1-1,TGCGCCAGCAGCCTTGGCGGCGGATCCCACACTGAAGCTTTCTTT,CASSLGGGSHTEAFF
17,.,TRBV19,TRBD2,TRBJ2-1,TGTGCCAGTAGTATAGATCGGGGGCTAGCGGGGGCGGTAGAGCAGTTCTTC,CASSIDRGLAGAVEQFF
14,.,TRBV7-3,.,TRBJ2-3,TGTGCCAGCAGCTCTGAGGGGGGGGCAGATACGCAGTATTTT,CASSSEGGADTQYF
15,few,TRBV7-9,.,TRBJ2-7,TGTGCCAGCAGCTTAGGTCAGGGGAGTGCCTACGAGCAGTACTTC,CASSLGQGSAYEQYF
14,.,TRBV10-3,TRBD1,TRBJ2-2,TGTGCCGCTCGGACAGGGGTCCGCACCGGGGAGCTGTTTTTT,CAARTGVRTGELFF
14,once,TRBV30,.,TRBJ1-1,TGTGCCTGCCCCGACAACACTCGGGGCACTGAAGCTTTCTTT,CACPDNTRGTEAFF
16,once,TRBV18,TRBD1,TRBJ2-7,TGTGCCAGCTCACCGGGACAGGGTCTGAGCTCCTACGAGCAGTACTTC,CASSPGQGLSSYEQYF
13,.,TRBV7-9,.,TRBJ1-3,TGTGCCAGCAGGGATCCAGGGGGAAACACCATATATTTT,CASRDPGGNTIYF
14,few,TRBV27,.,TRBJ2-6,TGTGCCAGCTTACAGTTCTGGGGGGCCAACGTCCTGACTTTC,CASLQFWGANVLTF
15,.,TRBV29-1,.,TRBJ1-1,TGCAGCGTCGCTGACTTACAGGGAGACGGCACTGAAGCTTTCTTT,CSVADLQGDGTEAFF
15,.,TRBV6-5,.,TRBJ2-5,TGTGCCAGCAAGATTAACAGGGGACTCCAAGAGACCCAGTACTTC,CASKINRGLQETQYF
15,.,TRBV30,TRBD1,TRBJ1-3,TGTGCCTGCAACTACAGGGGATCCTCTGGAAACACCATATATTTT,CACNYRGSSGNTIYF
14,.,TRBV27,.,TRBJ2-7,TGTGCCAGCAGTTTGAGAGGACATCCCTACGAGCAGTACTTC,CASSLRGHPYEQYF
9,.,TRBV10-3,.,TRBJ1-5,TGTGCCATCAACAAGCCCCAGCATTTT,CAINKPQHF
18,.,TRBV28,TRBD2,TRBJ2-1,TGTGCCAGCAGTCGCCTGATTTTTCAGAGCGGGAGGGACAATGAGCAGTTCTTC,CASSRLIFQSGRDNEQFF
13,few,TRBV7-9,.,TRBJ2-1,TGTGCCAGCAGCTTAGGGAGCTGGGATGAGCAGTTCTTC,CASSLGSWDEQFF
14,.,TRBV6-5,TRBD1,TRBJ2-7,TGTGCCAGCGGATCCGGGACAGGGGGCTACGAGCAGTACTTC,CASGSGTGGYEQYF
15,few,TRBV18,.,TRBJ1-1,TGTGCCAGCTCCCCGTATGGGGGGGGAAACACTGAAGCTTTCTTT,CASSPYGGGNTEAFF
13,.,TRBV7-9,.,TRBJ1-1,TGTGCCAGCAGCGATGGAGGGTTGTCTGAAGCTTTCTTT,CASSDGGLSEAFF
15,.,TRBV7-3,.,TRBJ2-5,TGTGCCAGCAGCCCTAAACCGGGACTCTTGGAGACCCAGTACTTC,CASSPKPGLLETQYF